The following is a T cell receptor (beta chain) sequence with its context. Assay: immunoSEQ multiplex PCR; the TCRdb copy retains only in-frame clones and omits some. The sample contains roughly 120,000 clones, around three quarters of which appear only once. This CDR3 is built from 15 residues. The trim removed 0 bases at V and 4 bases at J, leaving 3 bases unmatched. Germline CDR1 and CDR2: SGDLS and YYNGEE. The data are from a study of blood T cell repertoires in COVID-19. Overall study context: From T cells, B-cell-depleted T cells, or PBMCs came the material, which was cDNA or gDNA.

V is TRBV9 and J is TRBJ1-2, with TRBD1 identical over 10 bases. The source material was peripheral blood. The receptor's source is a woman of 80 years or more with acute or convalescent COVID-19. DNA of the CDR3: TGTGCCAGCAGCGTAGCGACAGGGGGCCTCTATGGCTACACCTTC. Translation gives CASSVATGGLYGYTF.